This T cell receptor beta chain was obtained from a study of blood T cell repertoires in COVID-19. Study-wide background: COVID-19 samples collected from the United States, Italy and Spain covered acute and convalescent phases. Nucleic acid was either cDNA or gDNA, and it came from T cells, B-cell-depleted T cells, or PBMCs.

This clone was detected once. Under the authors' procedure: Reference gene primer amplification yielded estimated nucleated cell counts. Profiling relied on immunoSEQ multiplex PCR, and the TCRdb table lists in-frame clones only, not all of them. From that table come the V and J calls and clone size; the DNA was used to work out D and trimming. The data contain about 160,000 clones, almost 85% of them singletons. Per the germline V gene, CDR1 is MGHRA and CDR2 is YSYEKL. V lost 5 bases and J lost 5, with 16 bases in between. The CDR3 contains 14 residues. Sequencing was carried out using peripheral blood. The clonotype comes from a woman of 80 years or more with acute or convalescent COVID-19. The chain employs TRBV4-1 and TRBJ2-7; D gene ambiguous. The CDR3 loop is CASSYLGLEDEQYF. The CDR3 DNA reads as TGCGCCAGCAGCTACCTTGGTTTAGAGGACGAGCAGTACTTC.